The next 31 T cell receptor beta chains were all read from a single sample in a study of neurological immune-mediated disorders (dated by TCRdb to the late 2010s). Library preparation used 5' RACE. Sequencer: Illumina HiSeq 2500. TCRdb took the public reads, trimmed them with fastp at Q25, ran MiXCR for clone calling and kept in-frame beta chains. Here each entry gathers all rows of one CDR3 protein and keeps the most common genes and DNA. The table for this sample lists approximately 52,000 distinct CDR3 sequences; around 3.4% of them were counted only once. The biggest ten clones account for approximately 6.3% of the sample. Sequencing was performed on PBMCs. These receptor sequences come from a man aged 35 to 55 with multiple sclerosis.

Ten or more counts support this clonotype. This chain uses TRBV28 with TRBJ1-5, with D maybe TRBD1 (5 bases). The CDR3 runs to 16 residues. From germline, CDR1 is MDHEN and CDR2 SYDVKM. Trimming took off 6 bases at V and 0 bases at J, with 15 bases between the two ends. CDR3 bases: TGTGCCAGCAGCACCCAGGGTGGATATAGCAATCAGCCCCAGCATTTT. The encoded protein is CASSTQGGYSNQPQHF.

The table lists this clonotype with many counts. The chain recombines TRBV15 with TRBJ1-1, with TRBD1 as a possible D gene (5 bases). Trimming cost V 5 bases and J 1 base, with 14 bases left between them. Germline CDR1 is LNHNV and CDR2 is YYDKDF (reference sequence). The CDR3 totals 15 residues. The CDR3 loop is CATSPPVQGNTEAFF. CDR3 sequence (DNA): TGTGCCACCAGCCCCCCCGTCCAGGGGAACACTGAAGCTTTCTTT. The full variable domain, with the rest looked up from reference TRBV15 and TRBJ1-1, is DAMVIQNPRYQVTQFGKPVTLSCSQTLNHNVMYWYQQKSSQAPKLLFHYYDKDFNNEADTPDNFQSRRPNTSFCFLDIRSPGLGDTAMYLCATSPPVQGNTEAFFGQGTRLTVV.

This clonotype has ten or more counts. The chain employs TRBV4-1 and TRBJ1-5, with a weak D call TRBD1 (5 bases). Trimming took 6 bases from V and 5 from J, leaving 14 bases between them. The CDR3 consists of 14 residues. Germline CDR1 and CDR2: MGHRA and YSYEKL. The CDR3 bases are TGCGCCAGCAGTGTGGGAGGGGATGATCAGCCCCAGCATTTT. This sequence encodes CASSVGGDDQPQHF.

The chain carries TRBV12-3 or TRBV12-4 and TRBJ2-7; 11 bases fit TRBD1. V lost 6 bases, J lost 4 bases, and 8 bases stayed unmatched. The CDR3 runs to 15 residues. The CDR3 loop reads CASSSPGQGDYEQYF. The CDR3 DNA reads TGTGCCAGCAGCTCGCCGGGACAGGGGGATTACGAGCAGTACTTC.

This clonotype was detected ten times or more. This sequence joins TRBV20-1 and TRBJ1-5; 7 nucleotides line up with TRBD1. The V gene's germline CDR1 is DFQATT and CDR2 SNEGSKA (reference sequence). The CDR3 runs 14 residues. Trimming at V came to 4 bases and at J to 4 bases, leaving 7 bases not matched to a gene. CDR3 protein: CSATTGVANQPQHF. The CDR3 nucleotides are TGCAGTGCTACCACAGGGGTAGCAAATCAGCCCCAGCATTTT.

This clonotype occurred many times. The rearrangement links TRBV20-1 to TRBJ1-4; D is possibly TRBD1 (5 bases). Germline CDR1 and CDR2: DFQATT and SNEGSKA (reference sequence). CDR3 length: 13 amino acids. The CDR3 bases are TGCAGCGTCCTACACCGGGGGGATGAAAAACTGTTTTTT. Protein product: CSVLHRGDEKLFF.

This clonotype was seen many times. This chain joins TRBV5-1 and TRBJ1-1, with a possible D match to TRBD1 (5 bases). Germline V lookup: CDR1 SGHRS, CDR2 YFSETQ. The CDR3 spans 14 residues. Between the trimmed V and J ends, which lost 0 bases and 3 bases, there was a span of 9 bases. CDR3 DNA sequence: TGCGCCAGCAGCTTGGCCGGGGGGGACACTGAAGCTTTCTTT. Protein product: CASSLAGGDTEAFF.

Worth noting for this clonotype: Since a much larger clone is just one base distant, this may be a read error. The gene calls are TRBV11-1 and TRBJ1-3; D may be TRBD1 (5 bases). The CDR3 has 13 residues. Looked up from germline, CDR1 is SGHAT and CDR2 is FQDESV (reference sequence). The CDR3: CASSWDQGKTIYF. CDR3 bases: TGTGCCAGCAGCTGGGACCAAGGAAAAACCATATATTTT.

This clonotype was seen at least ten times. The rearrangement uses TRBV12-3 or TRBV12-4 and TRBJ1-3; no firm D call. There are 15 residues in the CDR3. Trimming left V 3 bases short and J 0 bases short, with 9 bases between. This CDR3 reads CASSFSAGSGNTIYF. DNA for the CDR3: TGTGCCAGCAGTTTTTCCGCAGGCTCTGGAAACACCATATATTTT.

This clonotype has a count of ten or more. The chain links TRBV20-1 to TRBJ2-4, with TRBD2 as a possible D gene (5 bases). Looked up from germline, CDR1 is DFQATT and CDR2 is SNEGSKA (reference sequence). V was pared by 3 bases and J by 3 bases, with 9 bases between. The CDR3 loop spans 13 amino acids. CDR3 sequence reads: CSASHEGKNIQYF. Written as DNA, the CDR3 is TGCAGTGCTAGTCACGAGGGCAAAAACATTCAGTACTTC.

V usage is TRBV20-1 and J usage is TRBJ2-5; TRBD2 agrees at 8 bases. The ends lost 3 bases at V and 3 bases at J; junction bases unmatched: 3. Looked up from germline, CDR1 is DFQATT and CDR2 is SNEGSKA (reference sequence). The CDR3 totals 13 residues. This chain's CDR3 is CSASGGDKETQYF. CDR3 coding DNA: TGCAGTGCTAGCGGGGGGGATAAAGAGACCCAGTACTTC.

This clonotype was observed a few times. The genes are TRBV20-1 and TRBJ1-1, with TRBD1 matching over 7 bases. Looked up from germline, CDR1 is DFQATT and CDR2 is SNEGSKA (reference sequence). The J segment lost 4 bases and the V segment lost 3 bases, leaving 11 bases of the junction unmatched. This CDR3 has 15 residues. The CDR3 here is CSARRQGKVPTEAFF. The DNA of the CDR3 is TGCAGTGCTAGGCGACAGGGAAAAGTACCCACTGAAGCTTTCTTT.

About this clonotype: A read error is possible here, since a much larger clone lies one base away. The chain joins TRBV18 to TRBJ2-3; D gene unclear. V was shortened by 3 bases and J by 0 bases, with 7 bases between the two germline ends. The CDR3 is 14 amino acids. Per the germline V gene, CDR1 is KGHSH and CDR2 is LQKENI. CDR3 DNA: TGTGCCAGCTCACCTAACACAAGCACAGATACGCAGTATTTT. The encoded protein is CASSPNTSTDTQYF.

This clonotype is medium-sized. The V gene is TRBV12-3 or TRBV12-4, the J gene TRBJ2-7, with TRBD1 identical over 7 bases. With 3 bases clipped from V and 3 bases from J, the junction kept 2 bases outside the gene matches. The CDR3 consists of 13 residues. CDR3 residues: CASSLGDSYEQYF. The CDR3 DNA reads as TGTGCCAGCAGTTTGGGGGACAGCTACGAGCAGTACTTC.

This clonotype was counted many times. This sequence joins TRBV5-1 and TRBJ1-3, with a weak D call TRBD1 (5 bases). Trimming shortened V by 4 bases and J by 4 bases, and 12 bases separated the two germline ends. This CDR3 comprises 14 residues. Germline-derived CDR1 and CDR2 are SGHRS and YFSETQ. CDR3 amino acids: CASSESPGGNTIYF. The DNA of the CDR3 is TGCGCCAGCAGCGAGTCCCCAGGGGGAAACACCATATATTTT. The whole variable domain, remainder taken from reference TRBV5-1 and TRBJ1-3, is KAGVTQTPRYLIKTRGQQVTLSCSPISGHRSVSWYQQTPGQGLQFLFEYFSETQRNKGNFPGRFSGRQFSNSRSEMNVSTLELGDSALYLCASSESPGGNTIYFGEGSWLTVV.

In its sample, this clonotype was seen many times. This chain joins TRBV29-1 and TRBJ1-2; 8 nucleotides line up with TRBD1. Germline V lookup: CDR1 SQVTM, CDR2 ANQGSEA. The CDR3 has 13 residues. With 3 bases clipped from V and 7 bases from J, the junction kept 7 bases outside the gene matches. This CDR3 reads CSVDRQGARGYTF. The CDR3, as DNA: TGCAGCGTTGATCGGCAGGGGGCTCGTGGCTACACCTTC.

This clonotype was recorded many times. V usage is TRBV5-5 and J usage is TRBJ1-4, with D perhaps TRBD1 (5 bases). CDR1 and CDR2 (germline): SGHKS, YYEKEE (reference sequence). The V gene lost 4 bases and the J gene lost 4 bases, with 17 bases spanning the gap. The CDR3 covers 16 residues. The CDR3 DNA reads TGTGCCAGCAGCGGAGGGGCCGCAAGCCTTAATGAAAAACTGTTTTTT. It yields the protein CASSGGAASLNEKLFF.

This clonotype appeared a few times. The genes are TRBV21-1 and TRBJ2-5; TRBD2 was called by the table and not checked on the DNA. TRBV21-1 is recorded as a pseudogene. This CDR3 contains 15 residues. The CDR3 loop is CASSMRGGAIETQYF. The CDR3 nucleotides are TGTGCCAGCAGCATGCGCGGGGGGGCCATAGAGACCCAGTACTTC.

The table lists this clonotype with many counts. The V gene is TRBV19, the J gene TRBJ1-6, with D possibly matching TRBD1 (5 bases). V gave up 5 bases and J gave up 12 bases, with 11 bases separating them. The CDR3 sequence is 12 residues long. The V gene's germline CDR1 is LNHDA and CDR2 SQIVND (reference sequence). Here the CDR3 DNA reads TGTGCCAGTAGTCGGAGGGGTGGACCCCTCCACTTT. It codes for CASSRRGGPLHF.

This clonotype was recorded at least ten times. The chain employs TRBV5-6 and TRBJ2-5; D remains ambiguous. The CDR3 has 11 amino acids. Germline V gives CDR1 SGHDT, CDR2 YYEEEE. V lost 4 bases to trimming and J lost 2 bases, with 3 bases between them. DNA of the CDR3: TGTGCCAGCAGCCGACAAGAGACCCAGTACTTC. Protein: CASSRQETQYF.

This clonotype occurred a few times. The CDR3 region is CASSPPLDRGHLPFYEQYF. The CDR3 nucleotides are TGTGCCAGCTCACCACCTTTGGACAGGGGGCATCTCCCCTTCTACGAGCAGTACTTC. The chain employs TRBV18 and TRBJ2-7; 11 bases line up with TRBD1. CDR3 length: 19 amino acids. After removal of 0 bases from V and 3 bases from J, the junction contained 13 bases not matched to a gene. Germline CDR1 reads KGHSH; CDR2 reads LQKENI.

In its sample, this clonotype was seen many times. The CDR3 nucleotides read TGTGCCAGCAGCACAAACGTGCTTGGCGGCTACACCTTC. The encoded protein is CASSTNVLGGYTF. The chain joins TRBV28 to TRBJ1-2; D gene ambiguous. Germline V gene lookup returns CDR1 MDHEN and CDR2 SYDVKM. The germline V and J ends were trimmed by 6 bases and 8 bases, with 16 bases remaining between them. The CDR3 consists of 13 residues.

In its sample, this clonotype is medium-sized. The chain is built from TRBV7-9 and TRBJ1-1; D is ambiguous. The V end lost 2 bases, the J end lost 1 base, and 11 bases lay between the germline ends. Germline V lookup: CDR1 SEHNR, CDR2 FQNEAQ (reference sequence). This CDR3 is built from 15 residues. The CDR3 protein is CASSLSNTGNTEAFF. DNA for the CDR3: TGTGCCAGCAGCTTATCAAATACGGGGAACACTGAAGCTTTCTTT.

Only a few counts were recorded for this clonotype. The CDR3, as DNA: TGTGCCATCAACAGGGATCGAAAGAACACTGAAGCTTTCTTT. It codes for CAINRDRKNTEAFF. V is TRBV10-3 and J is TRBJ1-1; possible D gene TRBD1, 6 bases. Germline V gene data show CDR1 as ENHRY and CDR2 as SYGVKD. V was shortened by 7 bases and J by 1 base, with 13 bases between the two germline ends. The CDR3 totals 14 residues.

This clonotype was seen many times. The rearrangement uses TRBV20-1 and TRBJ2-4; perhaps TRBD2 as D (5 bases). V was cut by 2 bases and J by 0 bases, with 20 bases left in between. The germline V gene encodes CDR1 DFQATT and CDR2 SNEGSKA (reference sequence). The length of the CDR3 is 18 residues. The CDR3 here is CSARSYNRESGAKNIQYF. In DNA, the CDR3 is TGCAGTGCTAGATCCTACAATAGGGAGAGCGGAGCCAAAAACATTCAGTACTTC.

This clonotype was counted ten times or more. The CDR3 reads CASSRGGLVIGELFF. In DNA, the CDR3 is TGTGCCAGCAGCCGGGGGGGACTAGTCATCGGGGAGCTGTTTTTT. The chain links TRBV7-2 to TRBJ2-2, with 8 positions matching TRBD2. After removal of 5 bases from V and 7 bases from J, the junction contained 9 bases not matched to a gene. Germline V gives CDR1 SGHTA, CDR2 FQGNSA. CDR3 length: 15 residues. Filled out from reference TRBV7-2 and TRBJ2-2, the complete variable domain reads GAGVSQSPSNKVTEKGKDVELRCDPISGHTALYWYRQSLGQGLEFLIYFQGNSAPDKSGLPSDRFSAERTGGSVSTLTIQRTQQEDSAVYLCASSRGGLVIGELFFGEGSRLTVL.

This chain connects TRBV7-9 to TRBJ1-2, with 10 bases matching TRBD1. This CDR3 has 14 amino acids. Per germline, CDR1 SEHNR and CDR2 FQNEAQ (reference sequence). V was clipped by 5 bases and J by 8 bases; unmatched bases: 8. CDR3 nucleotide sequence: TGTGCCAGCAGCCAACCGGGACAGGGGACCGGCTACACCTTC. Its translation: CASSQPGQGTGYTF.

This clonotype was detected many times. The V and J genes are TRBV25-1 and TRBJ1-4; D is undetermined. This CDR3 spans 15 amino acids. Germline CDR1 MGHDK, CDR2 SYGVNS. Trimming removed 4 bases at V and 4 bases at J, with 13 bases between. The DNA of the CDR3 is TGTGCCAGCAGTGCCCCGACCGGAGATAATGAAAAACTGTTTTTT. Encoded protein: CASSAPTGDNEKLFF.

At least ten counts were recorded for this clonotype. Its ends do not fully match the called genes, so a read error is possible. The chain combines TRBV24-1 with TRBJ1-5; 9 bases agree with TRBD1. Germline-derived CDR1 and CDR2 are KGHDR and SFDVKD. This CDR3 is 16 amino acids long. The CDR3 sequence is CATSDPLTGGGQPQNF. The DNA of the CDR3 is TGTGCCACCAGTGATCCATTGACAGGGGGTGGTCAGCCCCAGAATTTT.

This clonotype was seen at least ten times. The chain combines TRBV20-1 with TRBJ1-3, with 7 nucleotides matching TRBD1. The CDR3 runs 18 residues. CDR1 is DFQATT, CDR2 SNEGSKA, per germline (reference sequence). Trimming at V came to 7 bases and at J to 1 base, leaving 19 bases not matched to a gene. The DNA of the CDR3 is TGCAGTGTCACACTTCCCGGGACAGAGGGACTTTCTGGAAACACCATATATTTT. Translated: CSVTLPGTEGLSGNTIYF.

This clonotype was recorded many times. This chain connects TRBV4-1 to TRBJ2-1; possibly TRBD2 for D (7 bases). The germline CDR1 and CDR2 sequences are MGHRA and YSYEKL. The CDR3 has 16 residues. Trimming removed 0 bases from V and 6 bases from J, with 15 bases in between. This CDR3 is CASSQDWGRGANEQFF. The CDR3, as DNA: TGCGCCAGCAGCCAAGATTGGGGTCGGGGGGCCAATGAGCAGTTCTTC.